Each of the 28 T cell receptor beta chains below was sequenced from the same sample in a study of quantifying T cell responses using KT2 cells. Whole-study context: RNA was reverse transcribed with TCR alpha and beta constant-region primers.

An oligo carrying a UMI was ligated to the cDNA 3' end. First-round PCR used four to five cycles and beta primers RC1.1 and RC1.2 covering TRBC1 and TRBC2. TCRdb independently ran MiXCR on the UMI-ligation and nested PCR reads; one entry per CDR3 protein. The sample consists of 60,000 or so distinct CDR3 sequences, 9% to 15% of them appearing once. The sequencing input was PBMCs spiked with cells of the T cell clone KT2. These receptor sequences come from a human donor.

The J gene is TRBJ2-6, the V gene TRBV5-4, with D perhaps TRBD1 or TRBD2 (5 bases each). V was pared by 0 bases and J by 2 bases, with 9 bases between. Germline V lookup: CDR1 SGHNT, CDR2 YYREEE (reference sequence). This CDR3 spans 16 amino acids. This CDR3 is CASSLGGTAGANVLTF. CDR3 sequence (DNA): TGTGCCAGCAGCTTGGGAGGGACGGCTGGGGCCAACGTCCTGACTTTC.

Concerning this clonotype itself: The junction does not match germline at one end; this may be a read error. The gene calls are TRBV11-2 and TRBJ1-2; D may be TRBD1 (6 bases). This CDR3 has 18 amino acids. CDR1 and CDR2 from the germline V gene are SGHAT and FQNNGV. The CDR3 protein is CASSPIRRGLGANYGYNF. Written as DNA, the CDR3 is TGTGCCAGCAGCCCCATCCGCCGGGGCTTGGGGGCTAACTATGGCTACAACTTC.

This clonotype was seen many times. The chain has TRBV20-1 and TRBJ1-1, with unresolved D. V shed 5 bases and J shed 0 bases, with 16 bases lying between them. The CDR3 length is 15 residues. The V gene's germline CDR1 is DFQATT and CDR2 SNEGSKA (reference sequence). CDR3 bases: TGCAGTGCTCCACACCTCAGGATCATGAACACTGAAGCTTTCTTT. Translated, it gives CSAPHLRIMNTEAFF.

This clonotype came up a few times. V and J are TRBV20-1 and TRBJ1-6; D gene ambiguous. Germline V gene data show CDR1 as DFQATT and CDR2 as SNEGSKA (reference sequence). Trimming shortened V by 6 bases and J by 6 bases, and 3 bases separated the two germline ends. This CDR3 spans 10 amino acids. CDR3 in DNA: TGCAGTGCCTTTAATTCACCCCTCCACTTT. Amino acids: CSAFNSPLHF.

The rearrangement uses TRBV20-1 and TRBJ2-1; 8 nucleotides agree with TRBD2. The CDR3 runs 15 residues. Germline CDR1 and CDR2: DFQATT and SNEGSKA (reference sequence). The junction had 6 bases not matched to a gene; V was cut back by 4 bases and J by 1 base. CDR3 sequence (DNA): TGCAGTGCTACCATAGCGGGAAAGTCCTACAATGAGCAGTTCTTC. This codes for CSATIAGKSYNEQFF.

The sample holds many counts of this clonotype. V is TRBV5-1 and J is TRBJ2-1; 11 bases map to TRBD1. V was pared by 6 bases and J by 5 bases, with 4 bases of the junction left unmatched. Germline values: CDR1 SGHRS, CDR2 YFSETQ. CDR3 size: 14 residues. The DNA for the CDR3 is TGCGCCAGCACGCGGGACAGGGGGGACAATGAGCAGTTCTTC. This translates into CASTRDRGDNEQFF.

CDR3 sequence reads: CSAEGPPNSPLHF. CDR3 coding DNA: TGCAGTGCGGAGGGGCCACCAAATTCACCCCTCCACTTT. This chain joins TRBV20-1 and TRBJ1-6; a possible D gene is TRBD1 (5 bases). The CDR3 consists of 13 residues. Per germline, CDR1 DFQATT and CDR2 SNEGSKA (reference sequence). V lost 6 bases and J 7 bases, leaving 13 bases between the germline ends.

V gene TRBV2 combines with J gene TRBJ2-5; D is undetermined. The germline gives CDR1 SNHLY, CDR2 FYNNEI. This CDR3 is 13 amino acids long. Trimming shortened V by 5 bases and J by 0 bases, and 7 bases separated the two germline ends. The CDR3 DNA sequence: TGTGCCAGCAGTCTAAGGTACCAAGAGACCCAGTACTTC. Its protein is CASSLRYQETQYF.

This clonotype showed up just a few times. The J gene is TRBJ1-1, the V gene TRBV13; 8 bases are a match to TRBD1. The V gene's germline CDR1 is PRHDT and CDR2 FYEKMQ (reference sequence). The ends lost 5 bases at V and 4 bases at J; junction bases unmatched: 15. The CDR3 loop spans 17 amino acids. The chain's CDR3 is CASSTLPLGQGPTEAFF. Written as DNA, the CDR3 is TGTGCCAGCAGCACACTACCCCTAGGACAGGGCCCCACTGAAGCTTTCTTT.

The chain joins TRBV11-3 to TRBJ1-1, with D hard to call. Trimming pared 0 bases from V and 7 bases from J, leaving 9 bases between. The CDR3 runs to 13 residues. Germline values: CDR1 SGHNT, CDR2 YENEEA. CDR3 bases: TGTGCCAGCAGCTTAGAAGGGTTGGGTGAAGCTTTCTTT. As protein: CASSLEGLGEAFF.

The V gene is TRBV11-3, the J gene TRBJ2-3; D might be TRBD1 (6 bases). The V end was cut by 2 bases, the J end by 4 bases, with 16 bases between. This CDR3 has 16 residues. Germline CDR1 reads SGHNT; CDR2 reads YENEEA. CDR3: CASSLPVMGASDTQYF. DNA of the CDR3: TGTGCCAGCAGCTTACCGGTCATGGGGGCCTCAGATACGCAGTATTTT.

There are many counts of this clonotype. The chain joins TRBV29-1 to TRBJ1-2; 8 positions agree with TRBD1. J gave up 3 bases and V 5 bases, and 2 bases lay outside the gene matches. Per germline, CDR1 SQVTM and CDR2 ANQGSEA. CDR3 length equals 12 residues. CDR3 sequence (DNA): TGCAGCGTTTCGACAGGGGACTATGGCTACACCTTC. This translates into CSVSTGDYGYTF.

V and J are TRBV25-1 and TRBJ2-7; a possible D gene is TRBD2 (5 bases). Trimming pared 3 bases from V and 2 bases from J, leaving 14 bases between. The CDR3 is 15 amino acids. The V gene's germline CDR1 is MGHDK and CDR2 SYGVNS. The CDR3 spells CASSDRENEPYEQYF. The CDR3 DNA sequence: TGTGCCAGCAGTGATCGGGAAAATGAACCCTACGAGCAGTACTTC.

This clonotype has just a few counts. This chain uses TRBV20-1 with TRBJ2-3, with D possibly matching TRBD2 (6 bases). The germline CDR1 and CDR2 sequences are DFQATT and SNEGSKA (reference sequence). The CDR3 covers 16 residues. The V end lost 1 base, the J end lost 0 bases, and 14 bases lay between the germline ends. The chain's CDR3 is CSARGPSGFSTDTQYF. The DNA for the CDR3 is TGCAGTGCTAGAGGCCCCAGCGGGTTTAGCACAGATACGCAGTATTTT.

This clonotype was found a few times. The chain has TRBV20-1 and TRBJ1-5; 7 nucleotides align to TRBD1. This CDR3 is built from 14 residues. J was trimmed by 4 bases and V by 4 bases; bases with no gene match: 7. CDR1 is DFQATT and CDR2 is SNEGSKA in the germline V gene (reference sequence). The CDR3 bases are TGCAGTGCTACCGACAGGGCGGGGAATCAGCCCCAGCATTTT. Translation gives CSATDRAGNQPQHF.

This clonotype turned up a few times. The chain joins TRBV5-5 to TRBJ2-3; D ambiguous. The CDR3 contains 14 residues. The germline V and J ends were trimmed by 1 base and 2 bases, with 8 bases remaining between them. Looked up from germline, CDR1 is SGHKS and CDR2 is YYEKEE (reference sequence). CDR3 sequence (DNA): TGTGCCAGCAGCTTGCAAATTTTCACAGATACGCAGTATTTT. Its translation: CASSLQIFTDTQYF.

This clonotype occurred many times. CDR3 sequence: CASSSPMIQGIYEQYF. The CDR3 nucleotides are TGTGCCAGCAGCTCCCCCATGATACAGGGTATTTACGAGCAGTACTTC. The chain joins TRBV28 to TRBJ2-7; tentative D call: TRBD1 (6 bases). V was clipped by 6 bases and J by 4 bases, with 22 bases between them. The CDR3 spans 16 residues. The V gene's germline CDR1 is MDHEN and CDR2 SYDVKM.

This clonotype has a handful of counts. The CDR3 nucleotides read TGCAGTGCTAGCCCCAACGGACTAGCGGGAGGTGAGCAGTACTTC. It is translated as CSASPNGLAGGEQYF. This chain uses TRBV20-1 with TRBJ2-7; 14 bases align to TRBD2. The V gene's germline CDR1 is DFQATT and CDR2 SNEGSKA (reference sequence). V dropped 3 bases and J dropped 7; count of bases not matched to a gene: 8. The length of the CDR3 is 15 residues.

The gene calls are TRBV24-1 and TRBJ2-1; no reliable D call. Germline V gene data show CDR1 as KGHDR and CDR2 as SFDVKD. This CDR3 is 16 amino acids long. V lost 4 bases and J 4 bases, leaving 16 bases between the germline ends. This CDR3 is CATSESDAGLYNEQFF. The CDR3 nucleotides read TGTGCCACCAGTGAGTCGGACGCCGGGCTATACAATGAGCAGTTCTTC.

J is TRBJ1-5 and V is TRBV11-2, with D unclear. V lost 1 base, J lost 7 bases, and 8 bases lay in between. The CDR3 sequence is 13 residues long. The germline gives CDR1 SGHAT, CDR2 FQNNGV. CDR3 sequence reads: CASSLGLMQPQHF. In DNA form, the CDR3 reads TGTGCCAGCAGCTTAGGCTTAATGCAGCCCCAGCATTTT.

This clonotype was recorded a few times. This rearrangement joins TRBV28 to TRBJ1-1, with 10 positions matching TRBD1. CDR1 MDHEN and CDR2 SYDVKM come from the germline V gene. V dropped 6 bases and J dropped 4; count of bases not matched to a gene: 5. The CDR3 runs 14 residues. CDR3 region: CASRWDRGLTEAFF. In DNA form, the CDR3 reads TGTGCCAGCAGGTGGGACAGGGGTCTCACTGAAGCTTTCTTT. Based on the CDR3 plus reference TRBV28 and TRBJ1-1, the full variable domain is DVKVTQSSRYLVKRTGEKVFLECVQDMDHENMFWYRQDPGLGLRLIYFSYDVKMKEKGDIPEGYSVSREKKERFSLILESASTNQTSMYLCASRWDRGLTEAFFGQGTRLTVV.

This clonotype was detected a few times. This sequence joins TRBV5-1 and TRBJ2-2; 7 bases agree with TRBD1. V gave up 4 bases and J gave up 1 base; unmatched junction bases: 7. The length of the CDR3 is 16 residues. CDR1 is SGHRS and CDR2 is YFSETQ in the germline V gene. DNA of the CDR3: TGCGCCAGCAGCCCTCCGGGACAGATGAACACCGGGGAGCTGTTTTTT. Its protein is CASSPPGQMNTGELFF.

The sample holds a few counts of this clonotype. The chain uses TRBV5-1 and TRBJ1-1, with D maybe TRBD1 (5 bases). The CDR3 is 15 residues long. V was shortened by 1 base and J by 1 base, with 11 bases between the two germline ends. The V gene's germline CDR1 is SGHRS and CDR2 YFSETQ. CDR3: CASSLSGRANTEAFF. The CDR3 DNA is TGCGCCAGCAGCTTGAGTGGCAGGGCGAACACTGAAGCTTTCTTT.

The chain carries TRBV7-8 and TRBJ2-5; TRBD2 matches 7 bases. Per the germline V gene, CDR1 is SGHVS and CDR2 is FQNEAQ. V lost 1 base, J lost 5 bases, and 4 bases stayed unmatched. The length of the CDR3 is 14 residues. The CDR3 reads CASSLVDGGETQYF. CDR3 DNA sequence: TGTGCCAGCAGCTTAGTTGACGGGGGGGAGACCCAGTACTTC.

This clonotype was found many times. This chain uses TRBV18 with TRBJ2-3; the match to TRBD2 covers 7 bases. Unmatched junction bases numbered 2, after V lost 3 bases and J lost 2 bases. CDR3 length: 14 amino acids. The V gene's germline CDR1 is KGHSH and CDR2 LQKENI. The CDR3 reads CASSPREYTDTQYF. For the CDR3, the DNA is TGTGCCAGCTCACCGCGGGAGTACACAGATACGCAGTATTTT.

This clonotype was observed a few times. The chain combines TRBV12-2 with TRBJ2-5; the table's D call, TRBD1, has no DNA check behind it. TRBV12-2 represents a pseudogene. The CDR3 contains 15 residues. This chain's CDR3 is CASRFPGSQQETQYF. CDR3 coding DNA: TGTGCAAGTCGCTTTCCAGGGTCCCAACAAGAGACCCAGTACTTC.

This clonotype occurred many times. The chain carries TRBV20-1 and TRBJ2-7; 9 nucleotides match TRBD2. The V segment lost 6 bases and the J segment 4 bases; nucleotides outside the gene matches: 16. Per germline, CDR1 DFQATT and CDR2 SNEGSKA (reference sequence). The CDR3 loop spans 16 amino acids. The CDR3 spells CSARTFKRGEKYEQYF. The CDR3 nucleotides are TGCAGTGCCCGAACTTTTAAGCGGGGGGAAAAATACGAGCAGTACTTC.

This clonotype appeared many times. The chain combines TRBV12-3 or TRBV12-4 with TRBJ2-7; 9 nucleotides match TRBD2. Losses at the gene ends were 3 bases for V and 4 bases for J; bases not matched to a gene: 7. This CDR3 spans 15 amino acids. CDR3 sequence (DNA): TGTGCCAGCAGTTTCCAGACTAGCGGTTCATACGAGCAGTACTTC. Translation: CASSFQTSGSYEQYF.